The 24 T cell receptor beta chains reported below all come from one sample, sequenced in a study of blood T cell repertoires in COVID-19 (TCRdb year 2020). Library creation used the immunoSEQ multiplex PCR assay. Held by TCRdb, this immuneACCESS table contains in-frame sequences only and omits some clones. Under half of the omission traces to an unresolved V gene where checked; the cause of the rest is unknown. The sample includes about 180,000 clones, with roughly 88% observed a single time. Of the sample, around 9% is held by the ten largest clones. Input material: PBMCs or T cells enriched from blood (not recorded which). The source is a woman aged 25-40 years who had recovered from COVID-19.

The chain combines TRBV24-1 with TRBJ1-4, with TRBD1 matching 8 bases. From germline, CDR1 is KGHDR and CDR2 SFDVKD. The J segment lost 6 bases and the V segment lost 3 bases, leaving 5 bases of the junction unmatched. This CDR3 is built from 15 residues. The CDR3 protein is CATSDAGGGDEKLFF. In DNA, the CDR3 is TGTGCCACCAGTGATGCAGGGGGCGGTGATGAAAAACTGTTTTTT.

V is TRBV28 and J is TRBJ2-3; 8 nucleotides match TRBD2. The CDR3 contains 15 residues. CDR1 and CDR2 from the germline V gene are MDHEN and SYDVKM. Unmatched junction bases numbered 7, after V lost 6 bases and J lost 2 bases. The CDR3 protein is CASRAGTRYTDTQYF. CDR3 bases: TGTGCCAGCAGGGCCGGGACTAGATACACAGATACGCAGTATTTT.

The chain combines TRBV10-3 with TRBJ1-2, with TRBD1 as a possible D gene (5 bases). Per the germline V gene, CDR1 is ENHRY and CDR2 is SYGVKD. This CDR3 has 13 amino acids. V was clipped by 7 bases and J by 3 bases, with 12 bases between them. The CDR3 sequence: CAITKQGDYGYTF. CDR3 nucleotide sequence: TGTGCCATCACTAAGCAGGGTGACTATGGCTACACCTTC.

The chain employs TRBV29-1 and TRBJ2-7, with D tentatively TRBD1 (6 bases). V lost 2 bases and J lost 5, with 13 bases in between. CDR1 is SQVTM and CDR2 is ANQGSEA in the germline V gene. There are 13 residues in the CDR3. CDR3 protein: CSVELGDTHEQYF. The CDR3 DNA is TGCAGCGTTGAATTGGGGGACACACACGAGCAGTACTTC.

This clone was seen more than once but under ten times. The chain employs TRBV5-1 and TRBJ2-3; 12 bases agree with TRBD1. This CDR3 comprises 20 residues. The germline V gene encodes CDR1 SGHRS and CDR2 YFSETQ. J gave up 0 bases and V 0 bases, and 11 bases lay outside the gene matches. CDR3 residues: CASSLEFGTGGRSSTDTQYF. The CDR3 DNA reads TGCGCCAGCAGCTTGGAATTTGGGACAGGGGGCCGTTCTAGCACAGATACGCAGTATTTT.

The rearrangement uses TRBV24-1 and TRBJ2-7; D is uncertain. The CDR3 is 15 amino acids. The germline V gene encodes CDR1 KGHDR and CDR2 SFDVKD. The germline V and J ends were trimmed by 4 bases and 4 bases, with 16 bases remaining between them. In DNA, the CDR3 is TGTGCCACCAGTGACACGCGAGGCCGCCAGTACGAGCAGTACTTC. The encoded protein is CATSDTRGRQYEQYF.

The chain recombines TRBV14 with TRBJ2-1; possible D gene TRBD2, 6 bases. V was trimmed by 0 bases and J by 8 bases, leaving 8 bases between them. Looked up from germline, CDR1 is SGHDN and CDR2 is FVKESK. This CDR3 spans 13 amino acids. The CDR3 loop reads CASSQDWGDEQFF. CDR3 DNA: TGTGCCAGCAGCCAAGATTGGGGGGATGAGCAGTTCTTC. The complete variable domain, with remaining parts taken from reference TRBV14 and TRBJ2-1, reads EAGVTQFPSHSVIEKGQTVTLRCDPISGHDNLYWYRRVMGKEIKFLLHFVKESKQDESGMPNNRFLAERTGGTYSTLKVQPAELEDSGVYFCASSQDWGDEQFFGPGTRLTVL.

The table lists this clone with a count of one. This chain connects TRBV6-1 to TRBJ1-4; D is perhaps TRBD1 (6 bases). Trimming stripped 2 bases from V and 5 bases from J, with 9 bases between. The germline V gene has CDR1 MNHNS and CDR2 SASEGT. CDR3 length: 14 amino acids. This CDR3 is CASSEYRANEKLFF. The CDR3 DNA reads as TGTGCCAGCAGTGAATACAGGGCGAATGAAAAACTGTTTTTT.

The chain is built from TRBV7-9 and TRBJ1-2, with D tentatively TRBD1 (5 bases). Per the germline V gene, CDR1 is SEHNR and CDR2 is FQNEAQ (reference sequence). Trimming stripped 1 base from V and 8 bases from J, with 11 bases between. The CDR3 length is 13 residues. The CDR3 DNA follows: TGTGCCAGCAGCTTAGTAGGGGTAGCAGGCTACACCTTC. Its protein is CASSLVGVAGYTF. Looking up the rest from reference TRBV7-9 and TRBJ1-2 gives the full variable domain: DTGVSQNPRHKITKRGQNVTFRCDPISEHNRLYWYRQTLGQGPEFLTYFQNEAQLEKSRLLSDRFSAERPKGSFSTLEIQRTEQGDSAMYLCASSLVGVAGYTFGSGTRLTVV.

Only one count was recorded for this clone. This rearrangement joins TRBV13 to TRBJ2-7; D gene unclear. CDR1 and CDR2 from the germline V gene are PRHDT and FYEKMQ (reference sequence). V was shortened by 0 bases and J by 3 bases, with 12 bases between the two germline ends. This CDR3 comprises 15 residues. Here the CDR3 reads CASSLGVRRSYEQYF. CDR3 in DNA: TGTGCCAGCAGCTTAGGTGTCAGGCGTAGCTACGAGCAGTACTTC.

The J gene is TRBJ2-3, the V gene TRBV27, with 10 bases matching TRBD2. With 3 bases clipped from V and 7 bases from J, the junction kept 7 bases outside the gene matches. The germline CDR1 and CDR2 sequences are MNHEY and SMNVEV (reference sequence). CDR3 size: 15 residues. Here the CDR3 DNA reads TGTGCCAGCAGTTTGACAGCGGGAGGGACGTATACGCAGTATTTT. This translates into CASSLTAGGTYTQYF.

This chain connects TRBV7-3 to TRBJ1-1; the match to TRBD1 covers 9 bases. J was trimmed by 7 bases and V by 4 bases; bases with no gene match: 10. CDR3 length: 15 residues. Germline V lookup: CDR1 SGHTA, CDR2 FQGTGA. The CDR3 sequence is CASSSRGTGPLEAFF. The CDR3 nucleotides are TGTGCCAGCAGCTCGCGGGGGACAGGGCCGCTTGAAGCTTTCTTT. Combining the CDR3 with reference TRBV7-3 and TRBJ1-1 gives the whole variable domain GAGVSQTPSNKVTEKGKYVELRCDPISGHTALYWYRQSLGQGPEFLIYFQGTGAADDSGLPNDRFFAVRPEGSVSTLKIQRTERGDSAVYLCASSSRGTGPLEAFFGQGTRLTVV.

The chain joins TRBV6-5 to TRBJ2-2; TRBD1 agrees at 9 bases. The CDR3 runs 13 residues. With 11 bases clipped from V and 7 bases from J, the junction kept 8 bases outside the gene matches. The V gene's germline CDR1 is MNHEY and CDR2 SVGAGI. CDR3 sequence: CAGNRGQGGELFF. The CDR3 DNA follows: TGTGCCGGTAACAGGGGGCAGGGCGGGGAGCTGTTTTTT.

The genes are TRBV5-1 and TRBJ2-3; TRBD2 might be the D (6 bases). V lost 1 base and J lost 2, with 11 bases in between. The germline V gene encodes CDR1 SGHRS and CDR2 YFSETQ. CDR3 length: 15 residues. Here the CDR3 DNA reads TGCGCCAGCAGCTTGTTGGCTAGCGACACAGATACGCAGTATTTT. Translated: CASSLLASDTDTQYF.

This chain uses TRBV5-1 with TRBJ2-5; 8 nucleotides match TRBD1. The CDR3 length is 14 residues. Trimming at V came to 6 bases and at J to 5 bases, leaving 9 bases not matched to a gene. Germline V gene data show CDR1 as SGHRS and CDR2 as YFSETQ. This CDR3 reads CASNPRQGLETQYF. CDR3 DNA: TGCGCCAGCAACCCTAGACAGGGGTTGGAGACCCAGTACTTC.

The CDR3, as DNA: TGCAGCGTTGGGCCCCTTTCGAATGAGCAGTTCTTC. This gives the protein CSVGPLSNEQFF. The chain combines TRBV29-1 with TRBJ2-1; D is undetermined. This CDR3 region has 12 residues. Trimming cost V 4 bases and J 7 bases, with 11 bases left between them. Germline CDR1 reads SQVTM; CDR2 reads ANQGSEA.

CDR3 sequence reads: CASSQSRNTGELFF. CDR3 DNA: TGTGCCAGCAGCCAAAGCCGGAACACCGGGGAGCTGTTTTTT. This sequence joins TRBV3-1 (or the pseudogene TRBV3-2) and TRBJ2-2, with D unresolved. There are 14 residues in the CDR3. CDR1 LGHDT and CDR2 YNNKEL come from the germline V gene (reference sequence). V was trimmed by 2 bases and J by 1 base, leaving 5 bases between them.

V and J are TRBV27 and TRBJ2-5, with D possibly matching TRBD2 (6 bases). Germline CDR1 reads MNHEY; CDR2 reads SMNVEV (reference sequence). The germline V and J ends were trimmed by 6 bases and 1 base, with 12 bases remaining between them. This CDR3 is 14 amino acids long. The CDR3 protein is CASSPPGGQETQYF. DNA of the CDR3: TGTGCCAGCAGCCCCCCCGGGGGCCAAGAGACCCAGTACTTC.

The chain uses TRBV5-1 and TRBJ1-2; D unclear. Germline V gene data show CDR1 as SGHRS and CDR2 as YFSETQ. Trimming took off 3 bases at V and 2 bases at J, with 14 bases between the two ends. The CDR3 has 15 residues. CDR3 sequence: CASSSRAGSNYGYTF. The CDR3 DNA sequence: TGCGCCAGCAGCTCCCGGGCCGGGAGCAACTATGGCTACACCTTC. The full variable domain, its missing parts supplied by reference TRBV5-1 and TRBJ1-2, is KAGVTQTPRYLIKTRGQQVTLSCSPISGHRSVSWYQQTPGQGLQFLFEYFSETQRNKGNFPGRFSGRQFSNSRSEMNVSTLELGDSALYLCASSSRAGSNYGYTFGSGTRLTVV.

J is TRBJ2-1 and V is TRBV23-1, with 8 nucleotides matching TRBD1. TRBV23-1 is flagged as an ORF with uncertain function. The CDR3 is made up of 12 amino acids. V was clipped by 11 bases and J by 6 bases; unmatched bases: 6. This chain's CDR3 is CAPGTGGNEQFF. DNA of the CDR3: TGCGCCCCGGGGACAGGCGGCAATGAGCAGTTCTTC.

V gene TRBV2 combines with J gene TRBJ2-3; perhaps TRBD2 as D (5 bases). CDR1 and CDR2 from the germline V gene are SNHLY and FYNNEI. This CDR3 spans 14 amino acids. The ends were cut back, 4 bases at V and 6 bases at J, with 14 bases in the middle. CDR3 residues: CASSGVGGSDTQYF. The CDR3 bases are TGTGCCAGCAGTGGAGTAGGTGGGAGTGATACGCAGTATTTT.

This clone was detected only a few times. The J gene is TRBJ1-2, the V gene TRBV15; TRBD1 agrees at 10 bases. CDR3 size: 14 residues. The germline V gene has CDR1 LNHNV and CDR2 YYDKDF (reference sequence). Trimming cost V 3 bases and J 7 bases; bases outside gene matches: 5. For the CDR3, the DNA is TGTGCCACCAGCAGGGACAGGGGGAGTTTTGGCTACACCTTC. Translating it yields CATSRDRGSFGYTF. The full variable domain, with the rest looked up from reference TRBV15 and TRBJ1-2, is DAMVIQNPRYQVTQFGKPVTLSCSQTLNHNVMYWYQQKSSQAPKLLFHYYDKDFNNEADTPDNFQSRRPNTSFCFLDIRSPGLGDTAMYLCATSRDRGSFGYTFGSGTRLTVV.

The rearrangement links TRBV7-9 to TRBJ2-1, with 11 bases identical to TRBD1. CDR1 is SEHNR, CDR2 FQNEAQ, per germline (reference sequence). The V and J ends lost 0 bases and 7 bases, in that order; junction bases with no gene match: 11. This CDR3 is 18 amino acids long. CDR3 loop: CASSLAPPDRGRRNEQFF. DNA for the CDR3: TGTGCCAGCAGCTTAGCCCCCCCGGACAGGGGGCGGCGAAATGAGCAGTTCTTC.

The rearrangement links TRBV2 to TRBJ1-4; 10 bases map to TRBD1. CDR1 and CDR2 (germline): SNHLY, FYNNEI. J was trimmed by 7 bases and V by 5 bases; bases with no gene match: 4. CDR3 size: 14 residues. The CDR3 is CASSRTGGVEKLFF. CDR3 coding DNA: TGTGCCAGCAGTCGGACAGGGGGGGTTGAAAAACTGTTTTTT.